Below, 17 T cell receptor beta chains from the same sample are listed, as sequenced in a study of blood T cell repertoires in COVID-19. The table came from immunoSEQ multiplex PCR; TCRdb's copy has only in-frame clones and leaves some out. The profile shows over 95,000 clones, 85% of them singletons. Source material: peripheral blood. The receptors here all came from a human donor in a cohort sampled during active COVID-19.

V usage is TRBV2 and J usage is TRBJ1-5; D is uncertain. Trimming left V 1 base short and J 2 bases short, with 12 bases between. Germline values: CDR1 SNHLY, CDR2 FYNNEI. The CDR3 has 16 residues. The DNA of the CDR3 is TGTGCCAGCAGTGAAGACGCTCTTTCAGGCAATCAGCCCCAGCATTTT. Its translation is CASSEDALSGNQPQHF.

This clone was detected only a few times. J is TRBJ1-6 and V is TRBV5-4; 11 bases map to TRBD1. Germline CDR1 and CDR2: SGHNT and YYREEE (reference sequence). The length of the CDR3 is 17 residues. V gave up 4 bases and J gave up 2 bases; unmatched junction bases: 5. CDR3 in DNA: TGTGCCAGCAGCGGGGACAGGGGGGTCACCTATAATTCACCCCTCCACTTT. Its translation is CASSGDRGVTYNSPLHF.

The gene calls are TRBV15 and TRBJ1-2; the match to TRBD1 covers 10 bases. Trimming removed 1 base from V and 1 base from J; junction bases left unmatched: 12. Germline CDR1 is LNHNV and CDR2 is YYDKDF (reference sequence). The CDR3 has 19 amino acids. The CDR3 loop is CATSRGAGQGSLLNYGYTF. The CDR3 coding sequence is TGTGCCACCAGCAGAGGGGCGGGACAGGGGTCCCTACTTAACTATGGCTACACCTTC.

V is TRBV6-2 or TRBV6-3 and J is TRBJ2-1; 9 nucleotides agree with TRBD1. Germline lookup yields CDR1 MNHEY and CDR2 SVGEGT. This CDR3 comprises 16 residues. J lost 1 base, V lost 5 bases, and 6 bases had no gene match. The CDR3 loop is CASSTGTGNSYNEQFF. CDR3 bases: TGTGCCAGCAGTACCGGGACAGGGAATTCCTACAATGAGCAGTTCTTC.

The chain uses TRBV15 and TRBJ2-2; 9 bases align to TRBD1. V lost 0 bases, J lost 12 bases, and 8 bases stayed unmatched. CDR1 and CDR2 from the germline V gene are LNHNV and YYDKDF (reference sequence). The CDR3 totals 15 residues. CDR3 DNA: TGTGCCACCAGCAGAGATGGACAGGGGCCCAGGAAGCTGTTTTTT. Its protein product is CATSRDGQGPRKLFF. Using reference TRBV15 and TRBJ2-2 for the parts outside the CDR3, the full variable domain is DAMVIQNPRYQVTQFGKPVTLSCSQTLNHNVMYWYQQKSSQAPKLLFHYYDKDFNNEADTPDNFQSRRPNTSFCFLDIRSPGLGDTAMYLCATSRDGQGPRKLFFGEGSRLTVL.

The genes are TRBV5-5 and TRBJ2-3; 10 bases agree with TRBD1. Trimming removed 6 bases from V and 11 bases from J; junction bases left unmatched: 3. The CDR3 sequence is 11 residues long. Germline V gives CDR1 SGHKS, CDR2 YYEKEE (reference sequence). This CDR3 reads CASTGTGVQYF. The CDR3 DNA reads TGTGCCAGCACCGGGACAGGGGTGCAGTATTTT.

This clone appeared a single time. The chain is built from TRBV6-5 and TRBJ1-2; 8 bases align to TRBD1. There are 14 residues in the CDR3. V was clipped by 5 bases and J by 1 base; unmatched bases: 3. Germline assignment: CDR1 MNHEY and CDR2 SVGAGI. The CDR3 loop reads CASSRTGINYGYTF. CDR3 in DNA: TGTGCCAGCAGTAGGACAGGGATTAACTATGGCTACACCTTC.

V and J are TRBV9 and TRBJ1-2, with a weak D call TRBD1 (5 bases). Germline assignment: CDR1 SGDLS and CDR2 YYNGEE. The V end lost 4 bases, the J end lost 0 bases, and 16 bases lay between the germline ends. The CDR3 consists of 16 residues. This chain's CDR3 is CASSHNLDRPNYGYTF. CDR3 DNA: TGTGCCAGCAGCCATAACCTCGACAGACCTAACTATGGCTACACCTTC.

This chain connects TRBV7-7 to TRBJ2-7, with a possible D match to TRBD2 (6 bases). Trimming left V 5 bases short and J 7 bases short, with 15 bases between. Germline CDR1 reads SSHAT; CDR2 reads FNYEAQ (reference sequence). This CDR3 region has 13 residues. CDR3 nucleotide sequence: TGTGCCAGCAGCCCCCAACGGGGGTGGGAGCAGTACTTC. It specifies CASSPQRGWEQYF.

This chain links TRBV11-3 with TRBJ2-7; D not certain. Germline assignment: CDR1 SGHNT and CDR2 YENEEA. The CDR3 loop spans 13 amino acids. V was clipped by 2 bases and J by 2 bases, with 7 bases between them. The CDR3 reads CASSLIVPYEQYF. In DNA form, the CDR3 reads TGTGCCAGCAGCTTAATAGTACCCTACGAGCAGTACTTC.

The chain couples TRBV10-3 to TRBJ2-3; 12 bases line up with TRBD2. The V and J ends lost 6 bases and 6 bases, in that order; junction bases with no gene match: 10. The germline V gene has CDR1 ENHRY and CDR2 SYGVKD. The CDR3 covers 16 residues. The CDR3 sequence: CAIRAGLAGNLDTQYF. The CDR3 nucleotides are TGTGCCATCAGGGCTGGACTAGCGGGGAACCTGGATACGCAGTATTTT.

The chain links TRBV5-4 to TRBJ2-2; TRBD2 matches 10 bases. The germline V gene has CDR1 SGHNT and CDR2 YYREEE (reference sequence). Trimming took 2 bases from V and 4 from J; bases not matched to a gene: 2. This CDR3 spans 15 amino acids. CDR3 amino acids: CASSFQRGGTGELFF. CDR3 bases: TGTGCCAGCAGCTTCCAGCGGGGGGGCACCGGGGAGCTGTTTTTT.

This chain connects TRBV6-1 to TRBJ1-2, with TRBD1 matching 9 bases. The length of the CDR3 is 16 residues. V shed 2 bases, J shed 5 bases, and the junction held 9 bases outside the gene matches. Germline V gives CDR1 MNHNS, CDR2 SASEGT. The CDR3 DNA follows: TGTGCCAGCAGTGAACGACGGACAGGGGCCCATTATGGCTACACCTTC. Its protein product is CASSERRTGAHYGYTF.

V and J are TRBV5-4 and TRBJ2-7, with 12 bases matching TRBD1. Unmatched junction bases numbered 3, after V lost 4 bases and J lost 4 bases. Germline V gene sequence: CDR1 SGHNT, CDR2 YYREEE (reference sequence). The CDR3 is made up of 14 amino acids. This CDR3 reads CASSQGQGAYEQYF. The CDR3 DNA reads as TGTGCCAGCAGCCAGGGACAGGGGGCATACGAGCAGTACTTC.

V is TRBV5-6 and J is TRBJ2-7; D is undetermined. Trimming shortened V by 1 base and J by 0 bases, and 11 bases separated the two germline ends. This CDR3 is 15 amino acids long. The germline CDR1 and CDR2 sequences are SGHDT and YYEEEE. CDR3 amino acids: CASSLRSSPSYEQYF. CDR3 bases: TGTGCCAGCAGCTTGCGTTCCTCCCCCTCCTACGAGCAGTACTTC. The full variable domain, with the rest looked up from reference TRBV5-6 and TRBJ2-7, is DAGVTQSPTHLIKTRGQQVTLRCSPKSGHDTVSWYQQALGQGPQFIFQYYEEEERQRGNFPDRFSGHQFPNYSSELNVNALLLGDSALYLCASSLRSSPSYEQYFGPGTRLTVT.

The rearrangement uses TRBV6-2 or TRBV6-3 and TRBJ1-2, with D possibly TRBD1 on 5 matching bases. With 6 bases removed from V and 6 bases from J, the gap between germline ends came to 23 bases. The CDR3 is 16 residues long. CDR1 is MNHEY and CDR2 is SVGEGT in the germline V gene. CDR3 sequence reads: CASSLPLEGLGDGYTF. CDR3 DNA sequence: TGTGCCAGCAGCCTCCCCTTAGAGGGACTGGGAGATGGCTACACCTTC.

J is TRBJ1-5 and V is TRBV28; D ambiguous. Per germline, CDR1 MDHEN and CDR2 SYDVKM. This CDR3 has 15 residues. V was shortened by 2 bases and J by 11 bases, with 19 bases between the two germline ends. The CDR3 DNA reads TGTGCCAGCAGTTTACCATCCGGGGTTTTGGTGGCCCAGCATTTT. Its translation is CASSLPSGVLVAQHF.